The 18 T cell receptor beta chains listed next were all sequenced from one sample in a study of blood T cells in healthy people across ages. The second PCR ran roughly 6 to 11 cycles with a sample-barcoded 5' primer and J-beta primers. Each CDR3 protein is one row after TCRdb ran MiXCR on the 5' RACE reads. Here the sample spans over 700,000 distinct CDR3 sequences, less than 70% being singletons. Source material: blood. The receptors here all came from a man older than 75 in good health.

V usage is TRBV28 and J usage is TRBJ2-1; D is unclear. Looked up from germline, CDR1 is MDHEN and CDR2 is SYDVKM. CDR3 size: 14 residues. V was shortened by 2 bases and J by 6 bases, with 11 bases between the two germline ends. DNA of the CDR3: TGTGCCAGCAGTTTAAGTGTTGGTAGCAATGAGCAGTTCTTC. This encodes CASSLSVGSNEQFF.

CDR3 residues: CATSRDTVSTDTQYF. The CDR3 DNA sequence: TGTGCCACCAGCCGGGACACAGTTAGCACAGATACGCAGTATTTT. The rearrangement joins TRBV15 to TRBJ2-3, with a possible D match to TRBD1 (6 bases). Per the germline V gene, CDR1 is LNHNV and CDR2 is YYDKDF (reference sequence). CDR3 length: 15 residues. Trimming shortened V by 5 bases and J by 0 bases, and 12 bases separated the two germline ends.

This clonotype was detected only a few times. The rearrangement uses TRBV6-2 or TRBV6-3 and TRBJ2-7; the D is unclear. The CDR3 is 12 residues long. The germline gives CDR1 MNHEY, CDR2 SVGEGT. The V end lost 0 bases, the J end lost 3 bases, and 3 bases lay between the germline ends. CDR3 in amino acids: CASSYSFYEQYF. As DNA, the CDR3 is TGTGCCAGCAGTTACTCGTTCTACGAGCAGTACTTC.

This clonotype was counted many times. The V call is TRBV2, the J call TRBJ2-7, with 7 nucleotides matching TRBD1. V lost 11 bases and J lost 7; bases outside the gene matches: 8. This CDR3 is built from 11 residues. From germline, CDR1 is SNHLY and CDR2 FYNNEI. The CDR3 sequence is CASGTAREQYF. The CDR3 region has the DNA TGTGCCTCGGGGACAGCTCGGGAGCAGTACTTC.

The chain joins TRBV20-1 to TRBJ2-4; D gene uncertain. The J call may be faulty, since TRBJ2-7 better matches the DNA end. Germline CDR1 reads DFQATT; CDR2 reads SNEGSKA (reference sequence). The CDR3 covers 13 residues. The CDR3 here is CSARGPDRVEQYF. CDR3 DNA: TGCAGTGCCCGAGGACCAGATCGCGTCGAGCAGTACTTC.

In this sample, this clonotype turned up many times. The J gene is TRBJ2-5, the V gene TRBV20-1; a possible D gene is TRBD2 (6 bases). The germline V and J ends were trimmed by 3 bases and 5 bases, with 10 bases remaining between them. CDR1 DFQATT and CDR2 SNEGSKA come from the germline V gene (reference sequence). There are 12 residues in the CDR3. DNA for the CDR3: TGCAGTGCTAGCGGGAGCGGCGAGACCCAGTACTTC. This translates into CSASGSGETQYF.

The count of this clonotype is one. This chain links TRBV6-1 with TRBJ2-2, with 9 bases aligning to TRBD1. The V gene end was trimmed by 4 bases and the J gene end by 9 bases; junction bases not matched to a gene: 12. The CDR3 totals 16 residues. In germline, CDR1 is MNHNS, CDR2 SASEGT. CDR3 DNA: TGTGCCAGCAGTGCCGAGGACAGGGGACTCGCCAGGGAGCTGTTTTTT. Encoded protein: CASSAEDRGLARELFF.

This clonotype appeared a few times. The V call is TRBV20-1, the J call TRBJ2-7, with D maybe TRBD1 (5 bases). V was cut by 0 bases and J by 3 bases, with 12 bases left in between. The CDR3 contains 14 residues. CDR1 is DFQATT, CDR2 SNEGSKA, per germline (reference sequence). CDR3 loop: CSARDRGRVYEQYF. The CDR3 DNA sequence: TGCAGTGCTAGAGATAGGGGCAGGGTCTACGAGCAGTACTTC.

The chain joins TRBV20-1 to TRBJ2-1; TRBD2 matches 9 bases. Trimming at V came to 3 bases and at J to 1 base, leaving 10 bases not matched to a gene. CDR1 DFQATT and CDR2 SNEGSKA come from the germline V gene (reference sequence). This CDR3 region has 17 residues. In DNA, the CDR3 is TGCAGTGCTAGTGGGCCGTTCAGCGGGAGGTCCTACAATGAGCAGTTCTTC. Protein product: CSASGPFSGRSYNEQFF.

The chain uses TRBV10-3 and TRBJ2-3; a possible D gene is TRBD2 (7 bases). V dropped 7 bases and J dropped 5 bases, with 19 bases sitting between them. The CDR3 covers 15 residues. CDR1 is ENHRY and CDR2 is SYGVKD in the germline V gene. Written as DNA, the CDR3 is TGTGCCATCACCGAGGGGGAGGGAGGATTAGATACGCAGTATTTT. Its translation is CAITEGEGGLDTQYF.

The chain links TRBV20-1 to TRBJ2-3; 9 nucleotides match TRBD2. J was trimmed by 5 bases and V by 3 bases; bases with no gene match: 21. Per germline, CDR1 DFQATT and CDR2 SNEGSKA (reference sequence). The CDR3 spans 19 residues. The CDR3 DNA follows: TGCAGTGCTAGTGCTCCCACCGGGACCAGCGGGAGGTTGATAGATACGCAGTATTTT. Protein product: CSASAPTGTSGRLIDTQYF.

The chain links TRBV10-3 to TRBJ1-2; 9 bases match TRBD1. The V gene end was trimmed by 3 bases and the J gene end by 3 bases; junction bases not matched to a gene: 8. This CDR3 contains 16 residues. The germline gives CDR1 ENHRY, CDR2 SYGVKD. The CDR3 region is CAISEPGQGRDYGYTF. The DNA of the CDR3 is TGTGCCATCAGTGAACCGGGACAGGGTCGTGACTATGGCTACACCTTC.

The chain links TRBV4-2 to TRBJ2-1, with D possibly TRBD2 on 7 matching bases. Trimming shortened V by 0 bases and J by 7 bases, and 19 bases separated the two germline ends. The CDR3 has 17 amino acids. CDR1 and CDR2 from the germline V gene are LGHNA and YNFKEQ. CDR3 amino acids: CASSQEWAGAGANEQFF. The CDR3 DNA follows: TGTGCCAGCAGCCAAGAATGGGCCGGGGCGGGGGCAAATGAGCAGTTCTTC.

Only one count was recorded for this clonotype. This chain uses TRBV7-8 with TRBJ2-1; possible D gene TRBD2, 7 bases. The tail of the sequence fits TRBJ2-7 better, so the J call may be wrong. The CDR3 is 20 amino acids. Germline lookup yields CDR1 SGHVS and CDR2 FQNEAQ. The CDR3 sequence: CASSFNPRKSRGGDYNEQYF. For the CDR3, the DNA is TGTGCCAGCAGCTTTAACCCTCGCAAGTCCAGGGGAGGGGACTACAATGAGCAGTACTTC.

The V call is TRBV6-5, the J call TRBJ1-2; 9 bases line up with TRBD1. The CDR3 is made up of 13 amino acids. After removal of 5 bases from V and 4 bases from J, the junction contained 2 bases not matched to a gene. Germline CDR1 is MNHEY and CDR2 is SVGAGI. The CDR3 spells CASSRQGVYGYTF. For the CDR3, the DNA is TGTGCCAGCAGTCGACAGGGGGTCTATGGCTACACCTTC.

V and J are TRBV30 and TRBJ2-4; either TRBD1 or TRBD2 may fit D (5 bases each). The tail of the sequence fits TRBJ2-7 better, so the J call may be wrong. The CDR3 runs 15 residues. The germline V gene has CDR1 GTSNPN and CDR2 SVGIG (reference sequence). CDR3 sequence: CAWSRPGTSTYEQYF. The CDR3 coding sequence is TGTGCCTGGAGTCGACCGGGGACCTCCACCTACGAGCAGTACTTC.

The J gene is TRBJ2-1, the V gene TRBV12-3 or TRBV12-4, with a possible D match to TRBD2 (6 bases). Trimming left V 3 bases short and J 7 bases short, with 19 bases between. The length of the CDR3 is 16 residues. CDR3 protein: CASSFPPGLKSNEQFF. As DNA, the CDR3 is TGTGCCAGCAGTTTCCCGCCGGGACTTAAGTCGAATGAGCAGTTCTTC.

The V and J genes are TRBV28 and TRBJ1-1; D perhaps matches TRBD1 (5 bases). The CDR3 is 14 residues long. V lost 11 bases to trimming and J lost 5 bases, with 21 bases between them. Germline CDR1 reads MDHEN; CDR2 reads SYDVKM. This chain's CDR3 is CACVRDGVVTEAFF. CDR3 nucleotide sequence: TGTGCCTGCGTACGGGACGGGGTAGTTACTGAAGCTTTCTTT. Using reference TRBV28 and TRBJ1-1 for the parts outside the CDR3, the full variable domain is DVKVTQSSRYLVKRTGEKVFLECVQDMDHENMFWYRQDPGLGLRLIYFSYDVKMKEKGDIPEGYSVSREKKERFSLILESASTNQTSMYLCACVRDGVVTEAFFGQGTRLTVV.